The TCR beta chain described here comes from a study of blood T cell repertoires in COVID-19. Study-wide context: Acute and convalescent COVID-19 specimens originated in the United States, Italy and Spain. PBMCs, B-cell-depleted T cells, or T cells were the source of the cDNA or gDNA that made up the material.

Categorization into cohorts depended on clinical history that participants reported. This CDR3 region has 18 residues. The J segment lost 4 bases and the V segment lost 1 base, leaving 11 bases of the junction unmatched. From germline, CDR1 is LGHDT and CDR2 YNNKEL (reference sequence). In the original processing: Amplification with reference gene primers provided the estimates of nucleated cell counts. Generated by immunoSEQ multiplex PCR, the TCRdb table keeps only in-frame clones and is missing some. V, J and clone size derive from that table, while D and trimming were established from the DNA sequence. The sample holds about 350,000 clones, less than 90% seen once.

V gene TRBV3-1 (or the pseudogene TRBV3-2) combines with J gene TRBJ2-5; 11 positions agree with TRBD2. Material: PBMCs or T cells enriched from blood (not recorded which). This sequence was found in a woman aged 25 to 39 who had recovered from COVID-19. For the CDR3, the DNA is TGTGCCAGCAGCCAAGGGGGCCTACTAGCGGGGGCCCGAGAGACCCAGTACTTC. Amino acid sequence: CASSQGGLLAGARETQYF.